A single sample is the source of the 6 T cell receptor beta chains below, sequenced in a study of cytomegalovirus exposure and HLA in healthy donors (TCRdb year 2017). The library was produced with the immunoSEQ multiplex PCR assay. The multiplex PCR relied on a mix of 60 forward primers for TCR Vbeta segments and 13 reverse primers for TCR Jbeta segments. Held by TCRdb, this immuneACCESS table contains in-frame sequences only and omits some clones. Under half of the omission traces to an unresolved V gene where checked; the cause of the rest is unknown. The sample has under 200,000 clones on record, about four fifths of them singletons. The ten largest clones take up 1% of the sample. Sequences were obtained from PBMCs. These receptors all come from a woman aged 45 to 65 in good health and CMV-seropositive.

Of note for this clone: An end of the junction differs from the germline gene, which may be a read error. CDR3 in amino acids: CASSPWDRGGKTQYF. As DNA, the CDR3 is TGTGCTAGCAGCCCCTGGGACAGGGGGGGAAAGACCCAGTACTTC. The rearrangement uses TRBV7-7 and TRBJ2-5, with 11 bases aligning to TRBD1. Germline V lookup: CDR1 SSHAT, CDR2 FNYEAQ (reference sequence). The CDR3 length is 15 residues. The full variable domain, completed using reference TRBV7-7 and TRBJ2-5, is GAGVSQSPRYKVTKRGQDVTLRCDPISSHATLYWYQQALGQGPEFLTYFNYEAQPDKSGLPSDRFSAERPEGSISTLTIQRTEQRDSAMYRCASSPWDRGGKTQYFGPGTRLLVL.

This clone was detected only once. V and J are TRBV7-9 and TRBJ1-2, with 7 bases matching TRBD1. The CDR3 is 15 residues long. Germline CDR1 is SEHNR and CDR2 is FQNEAQ (reference sequence). With V trimmed by 0 bases and J by 0 bases, 1 base remained unmatched. For the CDR3, the DNA is TGTGCCAGCAGCTTAGCCGGGACAGCTAACTATGGCTACACCTTC. Translation: CASSLAGTANYGYTF.

This clone has just a few counts. The genes are TRBV28 and TRBJ1-2, with D perhaps TRBD1 (5 bases). Germline loops: CDR1 MDHEN, CDR2 SYDVKM. Trimming pared 1 base from V and 8 bases from J, leaving 14 bases between. This CDR3 has 14 residues. CDR3 region: CASSLLGRVDGYTF. DNA of the CDR3: TGTGCCAGCAGTTTATTAGGCAGGGTCGACGGCTACACCTTC.

This clone was counted a single time. This chain connects TRBV28 to TRBJ1-1; D gene unclear. V was trimmed by 3 bases and J by 5 bases, leaving 10 bases between them. This CDR3 has 13 residues. Germline values: CDR1 MDHEN, CDR2 SYDVKM. The CDR3 DNA follows: TGTGCCAGCAGTTTTCGGCAGGCGACTGAAGCTTTCTTT. Translation gives CASSFRQATEAFF.

This chain joins TRBV4-2 and TRBJ2-1, with D possibly TRBD1 on 5 matching bases. This CDR3 is 16 amino acids long. Germline assignment: CDR1 LGHNA and CDR2 YNFKEQ. Trimming shortened V by 1 base and J by 2 bases, and 12 bases separated the two germline ends. CDR3 bases: TGTGCCAGCAGCCAAGGAGACAGTTATGCCTACAATGAGCAGTTCTTC. This encodes CASSQGDSYAYNEQFF.

This clone was recorded only once. The J gene is TRBJ2-7, the V gene TRBV11-3; D might be TRBD2 (6 bases). V lost 2 bases and J lost 3, with 11 bases in between. The CDR3 is 14 residues long. In germline, CDR1 is SGHNT, CDR2 YENEEA. The CDR3 DNA reads as TGTGCCAGCAGCTTAAGCGGGCCTAACTACGAGCAGTACTTC. As protein: CASSLSGPNYEQYF. Full variable domain (missing parts from reference TRBV11-3 and TRBJ2-7): EAGVVQSPRYKIIEKKQPVAFWCNPISGHNTLYWYLQNLGQGPELLIRYENEEAVDDSQLPKDRFSAERLKGVDSTLKIQPAELGDSAVYLCASSLSGPNYEQYFGPGTRLTVT.